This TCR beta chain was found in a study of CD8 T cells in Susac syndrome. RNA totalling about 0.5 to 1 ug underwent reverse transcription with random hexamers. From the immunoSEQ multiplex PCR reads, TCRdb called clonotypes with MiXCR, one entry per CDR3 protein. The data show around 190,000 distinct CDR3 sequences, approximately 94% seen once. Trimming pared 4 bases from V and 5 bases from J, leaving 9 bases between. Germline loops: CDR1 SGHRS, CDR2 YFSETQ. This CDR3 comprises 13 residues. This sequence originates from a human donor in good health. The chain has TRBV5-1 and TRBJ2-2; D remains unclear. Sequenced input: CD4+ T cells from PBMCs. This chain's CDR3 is CASSPDGTGELFF. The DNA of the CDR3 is TGCGCCAGCAGCCCAGATGGAACCGGGGAGCTGTTTTTT.